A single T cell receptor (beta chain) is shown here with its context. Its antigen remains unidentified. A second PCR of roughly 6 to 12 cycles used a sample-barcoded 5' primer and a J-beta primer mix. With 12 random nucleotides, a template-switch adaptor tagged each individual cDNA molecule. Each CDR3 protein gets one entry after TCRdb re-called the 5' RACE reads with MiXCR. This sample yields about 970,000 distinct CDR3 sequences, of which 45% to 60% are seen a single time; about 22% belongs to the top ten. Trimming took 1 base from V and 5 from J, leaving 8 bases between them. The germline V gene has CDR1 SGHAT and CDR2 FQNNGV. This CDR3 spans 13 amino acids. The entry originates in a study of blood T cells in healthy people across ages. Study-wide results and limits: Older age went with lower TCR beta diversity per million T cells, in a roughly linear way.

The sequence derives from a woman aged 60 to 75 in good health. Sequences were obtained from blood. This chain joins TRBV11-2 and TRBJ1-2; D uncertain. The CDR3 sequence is CASSLAGQYGYTF. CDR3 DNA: TGTGCCAGCAGCTTAGCCGGGCAGTATGGCTACACCTTC.